This is a list of T cell receptor beta chains from one sample in a study of cytomegalovirus exposure and HLA in healthy donors. Profiled with immunoSEQ multiplex PCR; TCRdb holds only in-frame clones, not every one. The sample yields some 93,000 clones, roughly a tenth seen once. The sequencing sample was made of PBMCs. Receptor source: a man aged 45 to 65 in good health and CMV-seropositive. Both conserved end residues are part of each CDR3. D genes are given only for firm matches. Size is omitted from some rows. Given values are once, few, many or a class for expanded clones.

TRBV6-5	TRBJ1-2	.	few	TGTGCCAGCAGTCCCGGGGGTGGGGACGCCTGGGGCTACACCTTC	CASSPGGGDAWGYTF
TRBV7-9	TRBJ2-5	.	few	TGTGCCAGCGAAGGGACACAGACCCAGTACTTC	CASEGTQTQYF
TRBV5-4	TRBJ1-3	.	.	TGTGCCAGCAGCTTGGACATCTCTGGAAACACCATATATTTT	CASSLDISGNTIYF
TRBV29-1	TRBJ2-7	.	few	TGCAGCGTCGTCGCAGCCTACGAGCAGTACTTC	CSVVAAYEQYF
TRBV10-3	TRBJ2-1	TRBD1	.	TGTGCCATCAGCTCCCCCGGGACAGGGGGAACCGATGAGCAGTTCTTC	CAISSPGTGGTDEQFF
TRBV30	TRBJ1-5	.	.	TGTGCCTGGAGTGTAATGGGGTCCGGGGTTAGGAACAATCAGCCCCAGCATTTT	CAWSVMGSGVRNNQPQHF
TRBV6-1	TRBJ1-4	TRBD1	.	TGTGCCAGCAGTGAATACTCAGGGGGCGGTGAAAAACTGTTTTTT	CASSEYSGGGEKLFF
TRBV6-6	TRBJ2-2	.	few	TGTGCCAGCAGTTTTCGGGATGCGTACACCGGGGAGCTGTTTTTT	CASSFRDAYTGELFF
TRBV21-1	TRBJ2-1	.	.	TGTGCCAGCAGCAGGGACACGGGAGGGCCTGATGAGCAGTTCTTC	CASSRDTGGPDEQFF
TRBV19	TRBJ2-2	TRBD2	few	TGTGCCAGTACTCAGACTAGCGGAGCCCCCGGGGAGCTGTTTTTT	CASTQTSGAPGELFF
TRBV15	TRBJ2-7	.	.	TGTGCCACCAGCATCAGCGGACCCTACGAGCAGTACTTC	CATSISGPYEQYF
TRBV6-1	TRBJ2-1	.	.	TGTGCCAGCAGTGAAGGATTTAGCTCCTACAATGAGCAGTTCTTC	CASSEGFSSYNEQFF
TRBV9	TRBJ2-1	TRBD2	.	TGTGCCAGCAGCGAAGGGACTAGCGGTTACAATGAGCAGTTCTTC	CASSEGTSGYNEQFF
TRBV7-9	TRBJ2-7	.	few	TGTGCCAGCAGCTCGCACCTTACAGGGATCAACGAGCAGTACTTC	CASSSHLTGINEQYF
TRBV5-1	TRBJ2-7	.	.	TGCGCCAGCAGCTTGGAGGGGCTGACGTCCTACGAGCAGTACTTC	CASSLEGLTSYEQYF
TRBV29-1	TRBJ1-2	TRBD1	.	TGCAGCGTCGTAAGACTGACAGGGGGTGGTCACGGCTACACCTTC	CSVVRLTGGGHGYTF
TRBV28	TRBJ1-2	.	.	TGTGCCAGCAGTTTGGGGGGGAAAGGGGTGAATGGCTACACCTTC	CASSLGGKGVNGYTF
TRBV14	TRBJ2-1	TRBD2	.	TGTGCCAGCAGCCAAGATTACCTTACGGGGGGGGCTCGGCTTTACAATGAGCAGTTCTTC	CASSQDYLTGGARLYNEQFF
TRBV5-6	TRBJ2-3	TRBD2	.	TGTGCCAGCAGCTTGGCCCTAGCGGCCTTAGGAAATACGCAGTATTTT	CASSLALAALGNTQYF
TRBV5-4	TRBJ2-7	.	.	TGTGCCAGCAGCTTCTCCAGCTCCTACGAGCAGTACTTC	CASSFSSSYEQYF
TRBV5-1	TRBJ1-5	TRBD1	.	TGCGCCAGCAGCCCGACAGGGGTGGGAAATCAGCCCCAGCATTTT	CASSPTGVGNQPQHF
TRBV30	TRBJ1-1	.	.	TGTGCCTGCAGTGTACAGGGAGCAGCTTTCTTT	CACSVQGAAFF
TRBV6-6	TRBJ2-5	.	.	TGTGCCAGCAGATCCACAGGAATCCAAGAGACCCAGTACTTC	CASRSTGIQETQYF
TRBV5-1	TRBJ2-3	.	few	TGCGCCAGCAGTAGAACAGACACAGATACGCAGTATTTT	CASSRTDTDTQYF
TRBV7-8	TRBJ2-7	TRBD2	few	TGTGCCAGCAGCCTTAAAGCGGGAGGGCCCTACGAGCAGTACTTC	CASSLKAGGPYEQYF
TRBV28	TRBJ2-1	TRBD1	.	TGTGCCAGCAGTTTAACCTGGACAGGGGTCAATGAGCAGTTCTTC	CASSLTWTGVNEQFF
TRBV28	TRBJ1-3	TRBD1	few	TGTGCCAGCAGTTTAAGGACAGGGAACACCGGAAACACCATATATTTT	CASSLRTGNTGNTIYF
TRBV23-1	TRBJ1-3	.	.	TGCGCCAGCAGGAACCTCGGTACAGGGATCACCATATATTTT	CASRNLGTGITIYF
TRBV5-6	TRBJ2-2	.	few	TGTGCCAGCAGCTTCTCCCCTAGCACCGGGGAGCTGTTTTTT	CASSFSPSTGELFF
TRBV30	TRBJ1-4	.	.	TGTGCCTGGAGTGTACGCCAGGGAGGAGAAAAACTGTTTTTT	CAWSVRQGGEKLFF
TRBV18	TRBJ1-3	.	few	TGTGCCAGCTCACCACCATCCAGGGCGAATGGAAACACCATATATTTT	CASSPPSRANGNTIYF
TRBV27	TRBJ1-5	TRBD1	few	TGTGCCAGCAGAGACAGGGGGGGGATCATGGCCCAGCATTTT	CASRDRGGIMAQHF
TRBV7-9	TRBJ2-7	.	.	TGTGCCAGCAGCTTAGGTGAACGGGAGCAGTACTTC	CASSLGEREQYF
TRBV28	TRBJ2-7	TRBD1	.	TGTGCCAGCAGTTTCGCGGACAGGGTCTCCGAGCAGTACTTC	CASSFADRVSEQYF
TRBV28	TRBJ2-6	.	.	TGTGCCAGCAGTTCGACAGGCTTCGTCTCTGGGGCCAACGTCCTGACTTTC	CASSSTGFVSGANVLTF
TRBV27	TRBJ2-4	TRBD1	.	TGTGCCAGCAGTCCACGACAGGGGCTAGCCAAAAACATTCAGTACTTC	CASSPRQGLAKNIQYF
TRBV11-3	TRBJ2-5	TRBD2	few	TGTGCCAGCAGCTTAGGCGGGAGTCAACAAGAGACCCAGTACTTC	CASSLGGSQQETQYF
TRBV6-5	TRBJ1-5	TRBD1	.	TGTGCCAGCAGAGCAGACAGGGGAGTTGGGCAGCCCCAGCATTTT	CASRADRGVGQPQHF
TRBV14	TRBJ2-1	TRBD2	.	TGTGCCAGCAGCCGACTAGCGGGCTCCTACAATGAGCAGTTCTTC	CASSRLAGSYNEQFF
TRBV19	TRBJ1-1	.	few	TGTGCCAGTAGTATAGGCGGCGCTCGGACTGAAGCTTTCTTT	CASSIGGARTEAFF
TRBV11-2	TRBJ2-7	TRBD1	few	TGTGCCAGCAGCACATACCGGGACAGGAATCCCTACGAGCAGTACTTC	CASSTYRDRNPYEQYF
TRBV4-1	TRBJ1-5	TRBD1	.	TGCGCCAGCAGCCCCCGGACAGGGAGCAATCAGCCCCAGCATTTT	CASSPRTGSNQPQHF
TRBV29-1	TRBJ1-3	.	.	TGCAGCGCAGGGACGGACAGACTGAGCTCTGGAAACACCATATATTTT	CSAGTDRLSSGNTIYF
TRBV6-1	TRBJ2-5	TRBD1	.	TGTGCCAGCAGTCCCCGGGACAGGGGTCAAGAGACCCAGTACTTC	CASSPRDRGQETQYF
TRBV29-1	TRBJ2-5	.	.	TGCAGCGTTGAAGAGTTCTACGGGGGGCGGGAGACCCAGTACTTC	CSVEEFYGGRETQYF